These T cell receptor beta chains were read from a single sample in a study of blood T cell repertoires in COVID-19. The assay was immunoSEQ multiplex PCR, and TCRdb's table has in-frame clones only and misses some. Seen here are around 49,000 clones, 81% observed once, and the top ten hold 20% to 25%. Sequenced: peripheral blood. Every receptor here comes from an elderly woman with COVID-19, enrolled during active disease. Both conserved end residues are trimmed from each CDR3.

TRBV30	TRBJ2-7	AWSVGTGGEQY
TRBV2	TRBJ2-2	ASIYQGTGELF
TRBV7-8	TRBJ1-3	ASSLGHRAGNTIY
TRBV19	TRBJ1-4	ASRMGRGEKLF
TRBV6-5	TRBJ1-3	ASVDRVYGNTIY
TRBV19	TRBJ1-4	ASSMARSATNEKLF
TRBV19	TRBJ1-1	ASSIDPEGARHEAF
TRBV19	TRBJ2-7	ASSIGSSGIYEQY
TRBV5-1	TRBJ2-3	ASSNGTRSDTQY
TRBV7-3	TRBJ2-1	ASSFLSGNEQF
TRBV3-1/TRBV3-2	TRBJ2-1	ASRGGQGLWNEQF
TRBV3-1/TRBV3-2	TRBJ2-1	ASRDFNYNEQF
TRBV7-9	TRBJ1-6	ASSPRGVGGVISPLH
TRBV23-1	TRBJ2-5	ASSSFCWTAQETQY
TRBV27	TRBJ1-4	ASSLSPRGTNEKLF